This is a list of T cell receptor beta chains from one sample in a study of shared clonotypes between healthy human individuals. Using immunoSEQ multiplex PCR, the repertoire was profiled, and TCRdb retains in-frame clones only, with some absent. The sample has about 1.5 million clones; roughly 96% are singletons. Sequencing was done on a sample of naive CD4+ T cells sorted from blood. The receptors were gathered from a man aged 25 to 45 in good health. The CDR3 runs from the conserved cysteine through the conserved F or W. D genes are given only for firm matches. Only part of the rows carry a size: once, few, many, or a class if the clone is expanded.

>TRBV25-1|11|NA|NA|TRBJ2-5
CASRFGETQYF
TGTGCCAGCAGATTTGGGGAGACCCAGTACTTC
>TRBV15|17|NA|NA|TRBJ2-3
CATSRARSGYSTDTQYF
TGTGCCACCAGCAGAGCACGGTCCGGTTACAGCACAGATACGCAGTATTTT
>TRBV15|15|TRBD1|NA|TRBJ1-2
CATSSGQGNNYGYTF
TGTGCCACCAGCAGTGGACAGGGGAATAACTATGGCTACACCTTC
>TRBV18|17|TRBD2|NA|TRBJ2-1
CASSSYGLAVIDNEQFF
TGTGCCAGCTCATCATATGGACTAGCGGTAATAGACAATGAGCAGTTCTTC
>TRBV19|13|NA|NA|TRBJ2-5
CASSTRYQETQYF
TGTGCCAGTAGTACCAGGTACCAAGAGACCCAGTACTTC
>TRBV5-6|14|NA|NA|TRBJ2-5
CASSDRARGETQYF
TGTGCCAGCAGCGACCGGGCCCGGGGAGAGACCCAGTACTTC
>TRBV6-6|16|TRBD2|NA|TRBJ2-1
CASSSFGTSGTYEQFF
TGTGCCAGCAGTTCCTTCGGGACTAGCGGGACGTATGAGCAGTTCTTC
>TRBV18|14|TRBD2|NA|TRBJ2-7
CASSPGLAVYEQYF
TGTGCCAGCTCACCGGGACTAGCGGTTTACGAGCAGTACTTC
>TRBV18|15|NA|NA|TRBJ1-4
CASSPTSEGNEKLFF
TGTGCCAGCTCACCAACTTCAGAGGGCAATGAAAAACTGTTTTTT
>TRBV29-1|13|NA|NA|TRBJ1-2
CSVVGLGTIGYTF
TGCAGCGTTGTGGGGCTTGGTACTATAGGCTACACCTTC
>TRBV7-6|17|NA|once|TRBJ2-7
CASSPSGLLTPSYEQYF
TGTGCCAGCAGCCCTTCCGGACTACTTACACCCTCCTACGAGCAGTACTTC
>TRBV6-6|14|NA|NA|TRBJ2-5
CASSYSLVQETQYF
TGTGCCAGCAGTTACTCGTTGGTCCAAGAGACCCAGTACTTC
>TRBV27|15|TRBD1|NA|TRBJ2-5
CASSYLGQGQETQYF
TGTGCCAGCAGCTACCTGGGACAGGGGCAAGAGACCCAGTACTTC
>TRBV27|14|NA|NA|TRBJ1-5
CASSLAGGRQPQHF
TGTGCCAGCAGTTTGGCCGGGGGCAGGCAGCCCCAGCATTTT
>TRBV7-9|13|NA|NA|TRBJ2-2
CASRANYTGELFF
TGTGCCAGCCGGGCGAACTACACCGGGGAGCTGTTTTTT
>TRBV9|14|NA|NA|TRBJ1-3
CASSVEPGLKAIYF
TGTGCCAGCAGCGTTGAACCGGGACTGAAAGCCATATATTTT
>TRBV28|13|NA|NA|TRBJ2-5
CASSSTGTETQYF
TGTGCCAGCAGCTCCACAGGGACGGAGACCCAGTACTTC
>TRBV7-9|11|NA|NA|TRBJ2-7
CASSSYYEQYF
TGTGCCAGCAGCTCTTACTACGAGCAGTACTTC
>TRBV28|16|NA|NA|TRBJ2-1
CASNDYLWAGRGEQFF
TGTGCCAGCAATGATTATTTGTGGGCGGGAAGAGGTGAGCAGTTCTTC
>TRBV7-9|12|NA|NA|TRBJ2-7
CASSLDASGQYF
TGTGCCAGCAGCTTAGACGCTTCGGGGCAGTACTTC
>TRBV11-2|16|NA|NA|TRBJ2-1
CASSSLALSSYNEQFF
TGTGCCAGCAGCTCCTTAGCGTTAAGCTCCTACAATGAGCAGTTCTTC
>TRBV5-1|15|NA|NA|TRBJ2-2
CASSFDRPNTGELFF
TGCGCCAGCAGCTTCGACAGACCGAACACCGGGGAGCTGTTTTTT
>TRBV19|15|NA|NA|TRBJ2-2
CASRHRLQRTGELFF
TGTGCCAGTAGACATAGGTTACAGCGAACCGGGGAGCTGTTTTTT
>TRBV9|15|NA|NA|TRBJ1-4
CASSAQVGLGEKLFF
TGTGCCAGCAGCGCCCAGGTTGGGTTAGGTGAAAAACTGTTTTTT
>TRBV21-1|14|NA|NA|TRBJ2-5
CASSARDNQETQYF
TGTGCCAGCAGCGCCCGGGACAACCAAGAGACCCAGTACTTC
>TRBV10-2|14|TRBD1|few|TRBJ1-3
CASSATGAGNTIYF
TGCGCCAGCAGTGCCACAGGGGCTGGAAACACCATATATTTT
>TRBV9|17|TRBD2|NA|TRBJ2-1
CASSVTSSGLNNNEQFF
TGTGCCAGCAGCGTAACCTCTAGCGGCCTTAACAACAATGAGCAGTTCTTC
>TRBV28|12|NA|NA|TRBJ2-7
CASSLQRYEQYF
TGTGCCAGCAGTCTACAGAGATACGAGCAGTACTTC
>TRBV18|17|NA|NA|TRBJ1-2
CASSPSGGAIVDYGYTF
TGTGCCAGCTCACCATCCGGCGGGGCGATAGTGGACTATGGCTACACCTTC
>TRBV5-4|17|TRBD1|NA|TRBJ2-2
CASSLAGGQGFTGELFF
TGTGCCAGCAGCTTGGCAGGGGGACAGGGGTTCACCGGGGAGCTGTTTTTT
>TRBV15|16|TRBD1|NA|TRBJ1-5
CATSREGRGHDQPQHF
TGTGCCACCAGCAGAGAGGGCAGGGGGCACGATCAGCCCCAGCATTTT